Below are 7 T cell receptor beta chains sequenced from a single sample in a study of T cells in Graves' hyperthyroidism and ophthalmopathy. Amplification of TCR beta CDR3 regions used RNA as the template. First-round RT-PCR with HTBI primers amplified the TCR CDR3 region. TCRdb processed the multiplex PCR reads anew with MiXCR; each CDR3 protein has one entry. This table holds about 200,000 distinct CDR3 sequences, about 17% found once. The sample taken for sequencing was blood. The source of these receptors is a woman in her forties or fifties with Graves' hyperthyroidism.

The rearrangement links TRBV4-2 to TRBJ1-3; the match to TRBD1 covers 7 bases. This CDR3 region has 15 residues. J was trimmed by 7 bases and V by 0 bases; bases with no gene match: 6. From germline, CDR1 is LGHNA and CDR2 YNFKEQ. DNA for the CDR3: TGTGCCAGCAGCCAAGATGAGGGGGCAGGGAACACCATATATTTT. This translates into CASSQDEGAGNTIYF.

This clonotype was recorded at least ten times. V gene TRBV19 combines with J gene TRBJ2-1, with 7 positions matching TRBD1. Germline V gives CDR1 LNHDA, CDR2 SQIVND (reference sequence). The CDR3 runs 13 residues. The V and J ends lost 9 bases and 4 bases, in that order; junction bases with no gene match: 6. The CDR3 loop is CASSGTAYNEQFF. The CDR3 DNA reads TGTGCCAGCTCCGGGACAGCGTACAATGAGCAGTTCTTC.

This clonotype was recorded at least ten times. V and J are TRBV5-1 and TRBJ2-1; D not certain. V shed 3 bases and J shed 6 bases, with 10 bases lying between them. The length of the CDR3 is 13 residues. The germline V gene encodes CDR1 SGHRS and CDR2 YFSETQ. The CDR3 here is CASSSEWVNEQFF. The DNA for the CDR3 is TGCGCCAGCAGCTCAGAATGGGTCAATGAGCAGTTCTTC.

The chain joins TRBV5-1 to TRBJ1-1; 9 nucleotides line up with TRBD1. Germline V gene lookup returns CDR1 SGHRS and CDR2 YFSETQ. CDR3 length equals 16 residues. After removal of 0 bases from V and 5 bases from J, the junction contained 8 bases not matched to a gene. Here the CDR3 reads CASSLVSWTGDTEAFF. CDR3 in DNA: TGCGCCAGCAGCTTGGTTAGTTGGACAGGGGATACTGAAGCTTTCTTT.

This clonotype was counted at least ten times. CDR3 residues: CASSLVGGQDGYTF. CDR3 nucleotides: TGTGCCAGCAGCTTAGTAGGCGGGCAGGATGGCTACACCTTC. The chain couples TRBV11-2 to TRBJ1-2; no definite D call. Trimming stripped 1 base from V and 6 bases from J, with 12 bases between. The V gene's germline CDR1 is SGHAT and CDR2 FQNNGV. This CDR3 spans 14 amino acids.

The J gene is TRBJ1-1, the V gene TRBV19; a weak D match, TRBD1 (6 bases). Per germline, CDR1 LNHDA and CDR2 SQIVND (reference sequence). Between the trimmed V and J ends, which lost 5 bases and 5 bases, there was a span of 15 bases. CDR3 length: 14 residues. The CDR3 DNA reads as TGTGCCAGTAGTCCATCGACAGGCAGGACTGAAGCTTTCTTT. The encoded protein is CASSPSTGRTEAFF. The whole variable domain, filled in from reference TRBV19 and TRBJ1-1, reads DGGITQSPKYLFRKEGQNVTLSCEQNLNHDAMYWYRQDPGQGLRLIYYSQIVNDFQKGDIAEGYSVSREKKESFPLTVTSAQKNPTAFYLCASSPSTGRTEAFFGQGTRLTVV.

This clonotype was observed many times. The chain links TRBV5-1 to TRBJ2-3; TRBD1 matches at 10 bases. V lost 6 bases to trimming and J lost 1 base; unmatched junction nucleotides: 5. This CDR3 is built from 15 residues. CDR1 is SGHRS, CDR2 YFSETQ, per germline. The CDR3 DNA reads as TGCGCCAGCACCTCCGGGACAGGGGGCACAGATACGCAGTATTTT. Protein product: CASTSGTGGTDTQYF.